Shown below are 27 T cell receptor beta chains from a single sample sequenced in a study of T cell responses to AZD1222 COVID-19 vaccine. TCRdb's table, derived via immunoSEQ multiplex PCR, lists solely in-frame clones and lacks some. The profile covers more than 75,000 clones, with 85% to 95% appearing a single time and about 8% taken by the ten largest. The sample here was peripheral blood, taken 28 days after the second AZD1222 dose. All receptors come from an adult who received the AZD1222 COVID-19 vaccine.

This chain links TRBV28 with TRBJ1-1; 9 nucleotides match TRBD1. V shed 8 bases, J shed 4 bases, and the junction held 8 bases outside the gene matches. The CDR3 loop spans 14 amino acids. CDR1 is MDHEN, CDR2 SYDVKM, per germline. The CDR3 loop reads CASVIQGALTEAFF. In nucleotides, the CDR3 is TGTGCCAGCGTAATACAGGGGGCCCTCACTGAAGCTTTCTTT.

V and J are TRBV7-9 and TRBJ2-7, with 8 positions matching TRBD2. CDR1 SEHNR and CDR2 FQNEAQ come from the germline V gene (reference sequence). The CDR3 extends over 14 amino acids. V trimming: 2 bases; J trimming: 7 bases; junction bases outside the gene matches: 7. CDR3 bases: TGTGCCAGCAGCTTAACGGGGGGGCTGGATGAGCAGTACTTC. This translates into CASSLTGGLDEQYF.

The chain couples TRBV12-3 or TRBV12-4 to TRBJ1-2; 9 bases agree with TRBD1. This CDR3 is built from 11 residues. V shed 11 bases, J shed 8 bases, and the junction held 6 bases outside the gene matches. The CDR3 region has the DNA TGTGCCGGGACAGGGTTAGGCGGCTACACCTTC. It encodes CAGTGLGGYTF.

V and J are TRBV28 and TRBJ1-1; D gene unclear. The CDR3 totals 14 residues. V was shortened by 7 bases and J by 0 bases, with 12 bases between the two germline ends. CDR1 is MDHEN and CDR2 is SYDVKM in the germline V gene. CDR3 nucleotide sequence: TGTGCCAGCACCCCGGGAGCGATGAACACTGAAGCTTTCTTT. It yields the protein CASTPGAMNTEAFF.

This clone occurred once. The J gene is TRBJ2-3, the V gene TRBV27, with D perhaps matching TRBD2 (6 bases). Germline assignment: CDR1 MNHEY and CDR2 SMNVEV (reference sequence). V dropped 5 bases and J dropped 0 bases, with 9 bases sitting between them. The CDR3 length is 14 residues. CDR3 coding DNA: TGTGCCAGCAGTGTTAGCGGAAGCACAGATACGCAGTATTTT. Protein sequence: CASSVSGSTDTQYF.

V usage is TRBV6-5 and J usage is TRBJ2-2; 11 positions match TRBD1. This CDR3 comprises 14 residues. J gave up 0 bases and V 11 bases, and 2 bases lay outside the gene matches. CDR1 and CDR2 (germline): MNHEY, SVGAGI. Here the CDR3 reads CAGGQGANTGELFF. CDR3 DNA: TGTGCCGGGGGACAGGGGGCGAACACCGGGGAGCTGTTTTTT.

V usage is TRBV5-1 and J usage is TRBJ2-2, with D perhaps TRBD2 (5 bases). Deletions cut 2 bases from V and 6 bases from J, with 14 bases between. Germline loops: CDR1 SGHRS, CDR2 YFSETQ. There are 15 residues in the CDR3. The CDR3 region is CASSLSQAVSGELFF. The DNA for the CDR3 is TGCGCCAGCAGCTTATCGCAAGCGGTGTCCGGGGAGCTGTTTTTT.

CDR3 DNA: TGTGCCAGCCGTCTCCCTGGTGCCAAAAACATTCAGTACTTC. Translated: CASRLPGAKNIQYF. This chain joins TRBV28 and TRBJ2-4; D remains ambiguous. This CDR3 contains 14 residues. V lost 8 bases to trimming and J lost 1 base, with 12 bases between them. Germline V CDR1 and CDR2: MDHEN, SYDVKM.

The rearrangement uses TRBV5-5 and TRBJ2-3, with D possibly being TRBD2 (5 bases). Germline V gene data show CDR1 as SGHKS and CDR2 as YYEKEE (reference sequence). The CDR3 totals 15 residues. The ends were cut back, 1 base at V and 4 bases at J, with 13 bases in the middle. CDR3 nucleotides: TGTGCCAGCAGCTTGAGAACTAGACTCGCAGATACGCAGTATTTT. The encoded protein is CASSLRTRLADTQYF.

CDR3 nucleotide sequence: TGTGCCAGCAGTTTCGCGGGACAGAACAATCAGCCCCAGCATTTT. This gives the protein CASSFAGQNNQPQHF. The genes are TRBV28 and TRBJ1-5; 7 nucleotides match TRBD1. CDR3 length: 15 amino acids. V lost 3 bases to trimming and J lost 3 bases; unmatched junction nucleotides: 5. The germline V gene has CDR1 MDHEN and CDR2 SYDVKM.

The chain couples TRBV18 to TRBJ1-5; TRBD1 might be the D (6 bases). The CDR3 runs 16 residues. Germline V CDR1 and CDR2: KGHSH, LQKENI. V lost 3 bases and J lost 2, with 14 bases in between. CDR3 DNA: TGTGCCAGCTCACCTAGGGCGACAGGAGGCAATCAGCCCCAGCATTTT. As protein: CASSPRATGGNQPQHF.

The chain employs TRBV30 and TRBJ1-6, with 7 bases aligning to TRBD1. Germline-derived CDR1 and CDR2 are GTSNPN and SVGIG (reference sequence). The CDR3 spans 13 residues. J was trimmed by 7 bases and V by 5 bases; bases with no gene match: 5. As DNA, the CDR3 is TGTGCCTGGGGAAGACAGGGAAATTCACCCCTCCACTTT. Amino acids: CAWGRQGNSPLHF.

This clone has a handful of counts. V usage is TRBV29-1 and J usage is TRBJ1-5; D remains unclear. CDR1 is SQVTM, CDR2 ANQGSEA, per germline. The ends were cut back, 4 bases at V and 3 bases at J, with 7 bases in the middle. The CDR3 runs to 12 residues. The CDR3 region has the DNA TGCAGCGTTGGCGGGGTCAATCAGCCCCAGCATTTT. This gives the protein CSVGGVNQPQHF.

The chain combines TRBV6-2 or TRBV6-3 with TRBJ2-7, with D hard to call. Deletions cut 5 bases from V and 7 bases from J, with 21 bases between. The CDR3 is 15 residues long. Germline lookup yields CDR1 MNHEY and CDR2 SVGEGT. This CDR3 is CASSPPLAVVREQYF. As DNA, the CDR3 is TGTGCCAGCAGTCCGCCCTTGGCAGTGGTGAGGGAGCAGTACTTC.

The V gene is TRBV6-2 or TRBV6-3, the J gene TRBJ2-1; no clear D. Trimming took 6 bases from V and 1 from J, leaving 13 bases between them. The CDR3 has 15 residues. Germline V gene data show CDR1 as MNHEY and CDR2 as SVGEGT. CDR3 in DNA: TGTGCCAGCAGCCAAGTCGGTGGTTCCTACAATGAGCAGTTCTTC. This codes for CASSQVGGSYNEQFF.

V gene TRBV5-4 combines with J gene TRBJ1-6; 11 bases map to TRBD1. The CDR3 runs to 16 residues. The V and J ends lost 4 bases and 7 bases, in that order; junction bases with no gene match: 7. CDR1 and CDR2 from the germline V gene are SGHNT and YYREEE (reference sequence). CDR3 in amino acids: CASSPRTGGSNSPLHF. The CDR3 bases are TGTGCCAGCAGCCCGAGGACAGGGGGCTCAAATTCACCCCTCCACTTT.

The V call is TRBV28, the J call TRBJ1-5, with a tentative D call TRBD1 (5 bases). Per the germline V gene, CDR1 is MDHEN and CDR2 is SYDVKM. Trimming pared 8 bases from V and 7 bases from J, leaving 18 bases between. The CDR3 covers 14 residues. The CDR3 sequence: CASLEAGPGQPQHF. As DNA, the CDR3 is TGTGCCAGCCTCGAGGCAGGGCCGGGCCAGCCCCAGCATTTT.

CDR3 bases: TGTGCCAGTGCAGGTTCTTCCTACGAGCAGTACTTC. Translation gives CASAGSSYEQYF. This chain connects TRBV7-9 to TRBJ2-7; no clear D gene. This CDR3 is 12 amino acids long. CDR1 and CDR2 (germline): SEHNR, FQNEAQ (reference sequence). V lost 9 bases, J lost 1 base, and 10 bases lay in between.

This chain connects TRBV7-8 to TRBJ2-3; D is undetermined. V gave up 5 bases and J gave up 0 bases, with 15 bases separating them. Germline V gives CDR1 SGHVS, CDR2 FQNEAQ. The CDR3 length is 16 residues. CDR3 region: CASSVLEVVSTDTQYF. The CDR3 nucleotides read TGTGCCAGCAGCGTATTAGAAGTGGTTAGCACAGATACGCAGTATTTT.

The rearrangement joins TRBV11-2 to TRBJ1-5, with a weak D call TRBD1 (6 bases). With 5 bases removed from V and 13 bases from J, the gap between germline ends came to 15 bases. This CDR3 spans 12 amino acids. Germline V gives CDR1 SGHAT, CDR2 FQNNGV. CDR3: CASSHLQGSQHF. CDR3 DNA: TGTGCCAGCAGCCATTTACAGGGATCACAGCATTTT.

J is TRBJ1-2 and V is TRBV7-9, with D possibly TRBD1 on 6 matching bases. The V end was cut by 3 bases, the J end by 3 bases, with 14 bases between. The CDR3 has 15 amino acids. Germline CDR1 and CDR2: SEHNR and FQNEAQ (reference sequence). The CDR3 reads CASSLRQGTDYGYTF. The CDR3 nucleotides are TGTGCCAGCAGCTTGCGTCAGGGGACTGACTATGGCTACACCTTC.

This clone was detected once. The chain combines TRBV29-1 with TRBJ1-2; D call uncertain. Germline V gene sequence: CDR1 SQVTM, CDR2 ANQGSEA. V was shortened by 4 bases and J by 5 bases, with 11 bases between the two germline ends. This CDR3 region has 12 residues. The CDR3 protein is CSVGPATYGYTF. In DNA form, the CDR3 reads TGCAGCGTTGGTCCAGCTACGTATGGCTACACCTTC.

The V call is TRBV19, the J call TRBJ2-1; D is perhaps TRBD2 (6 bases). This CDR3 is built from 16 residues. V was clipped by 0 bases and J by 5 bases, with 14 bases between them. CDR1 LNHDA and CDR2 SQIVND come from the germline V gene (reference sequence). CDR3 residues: CASSIESRLGNNEQFF. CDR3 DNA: TGTGCCAGTAGTATAGAATCGAGACTAGGGAACAATGAGCAGTTCTTC.

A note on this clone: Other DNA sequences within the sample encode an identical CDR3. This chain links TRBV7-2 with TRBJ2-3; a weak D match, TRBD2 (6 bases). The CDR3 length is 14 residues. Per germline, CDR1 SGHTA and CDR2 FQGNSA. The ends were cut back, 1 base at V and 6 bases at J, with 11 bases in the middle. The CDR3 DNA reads TGTGCCAGCAGCTTAGTGGGAGGACCTGATACGCAGTATTTT. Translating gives CASSLVGGPDTQYF.

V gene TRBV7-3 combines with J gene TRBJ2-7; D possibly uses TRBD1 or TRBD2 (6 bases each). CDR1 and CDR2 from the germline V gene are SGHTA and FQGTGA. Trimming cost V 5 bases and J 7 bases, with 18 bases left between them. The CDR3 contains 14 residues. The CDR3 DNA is TGTGCCAGCAGCCGTACTAGTGGAGGGGGTGAGCAGTACTTC. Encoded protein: CASSRTSGGGEQYF.

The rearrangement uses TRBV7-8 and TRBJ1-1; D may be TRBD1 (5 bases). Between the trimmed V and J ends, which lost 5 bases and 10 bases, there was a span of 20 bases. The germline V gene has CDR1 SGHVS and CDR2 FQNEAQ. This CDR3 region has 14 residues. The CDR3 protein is CASSLGTLEGRAFF. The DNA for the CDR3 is TGTGCCAGCAGCCTGGGGACTCTCGAAGGTAGAGCTTTCTTT.

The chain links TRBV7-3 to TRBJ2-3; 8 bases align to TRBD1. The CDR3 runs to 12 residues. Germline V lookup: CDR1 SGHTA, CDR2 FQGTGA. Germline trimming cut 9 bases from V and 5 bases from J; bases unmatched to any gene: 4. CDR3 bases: TGTGCCAGGAGTGACAGGGGAGATACGCAGTATTTT. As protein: CARSDRGDTQYF.